The text below deals with one T cell receptor beta chain. This receptor's antigen is unknown. The input lacks base qualities; no much larger clone sits a single base away. The data were obtained in a study of blood T cells in healthy people across ages (dated by TCRdb to about 2015). With regard to the full study: In model experiments, template switching captured about one uniquely barcoded TCR beta cDNA molecule for every two T cells. Using deep sequencing normalized with unique cDNA molecular identifiers, the study measured how TCR beta repertoire diversity changes with age. The donors were split into four age groups: young (average about 15 years), middle-aged (roughly 39), aged (more than 60) and long-lived (over 80). To avoid experimental bias, donors of different ages were distributed randomly across sequencing lanes. Two additional independent replicas of 1 million unique cDNA reads from the same blood draw were analyzed for two donors (one aged 18 to 29 and one aged 80 or older). Here is what the overall study found, with its caveats: Observed TCR beta diversity correlated strongly with the percentage of naive T cells measured by flow cytometry. Since profiling was done on bulk unsorted PBMCs, naive and antigen-experienced compartments could not be conclusively compared. Compared with the aged group, more naive CD4+ T cells, fewer expanded clones and increased TCR diversity were shown by the long-lived group, suggesting age selection. Estimates of total diversity based on one million sequenced T cells were considered lower bounds and underestimates. As age increased, observed TCR beta diversity per million T cells dropped in a roughly linear way, and a significant reduction was already evident by age approximately 40. Donor CMV infection status was unknown, potentially confounding age-related changes in expanded clonotypes.

Receptor amplification or capture employed 5' RACE. Sequencing was carried out with an Illumina HiSeq 2500. The second PCR ran for about 6 to 11 cycles and used a J-beta primer mix along with a sample-barcoded 5' primer. A unique molecular identifier was introduced onto each TCR beta cDNA molecule by a template-switch 5' adaptor carrying 12 random nucleotides. At least 2.5 million CDR3-containing paired-end reads were obtained from each sample. All of the RNA was converted into first-strand cDNA using the Mint cDNA synthesis kit, with a TRBC-specific oligonucleotide serving as the primer. After uracil-DNA glycosylase treatment, a first 18-cycle PCR used universal primers M1SS and BC2_uni_R on all cDNA. On the study's bioinformatics: For normalization, 1 million high-quality reads were randomly selected from each sample, with every read carrying a distinct molecular identifier. Reads sharing molecular identifiers were discarded rather than binned into consensus sequences. MiTCR, with a Q25 quality threshold and the strictest error-elimination algorithm, was used for CDR3 identification, clonotype clustering and error correction. Lower-bound total TCR beta diversity was estimated with a nonparametric unseen species model using Euler transformation. TCRdb trimmed the raw reads at Q25, called clones with MiXCR and kept productive beta chains. Each record represents a unique CDR3 protein, reported with the most common genes and DNA among its rows. TCRdb, rather than the study authors, made the V and J calls. For this sample the table gives nearly 800,000 distinct CDR3 sequences, of which roughly three fifths were detected only once. The ten largest account for approximately 24% of the sample.

Donors were 30 to 45 systemically healthy Caucasian individuals from Russia aged 6 to 90 years. Each donor gave approximately 10 milliliters of peripheral blood, collected into EDTA-treated Vacutainer tubes. Ficoll-Paque density-gradient centrifugation was used to isolate PBMCs, with at least 6.5 million per sample. Total RNA was extracted from PBMCs with Trizol reagent, with at least 5 micrograms obtained per sample. For every donor, flow cytometry on a PBMC aliquot measured the percentage of naive CD45RAhigh/CD27high T cells. The CDR3 holds 15 amino acids from the cysteine to the phenylalanine. Only CDR3 DNA remains: 45 bases, in frame from the first base. V drops 3 bases and J drops 3 bases, leaving 14 bases in between. Reading the germline V gene gives CDR1 LGHNA and CDR2 YSLEER.

The sample was blood. The chain is assembled from TRBV4-3 and TRBJ2-5, with TRBD1 tentatively as D gene (5 bases match). This sequence was found in a middle-aged man in good health. The DNA is TGCGCCAGCAGCCAGATAATTGGGGCTAAAGAGACCCAGTACTTC. This codes for CASSQIIGAKETQYF.